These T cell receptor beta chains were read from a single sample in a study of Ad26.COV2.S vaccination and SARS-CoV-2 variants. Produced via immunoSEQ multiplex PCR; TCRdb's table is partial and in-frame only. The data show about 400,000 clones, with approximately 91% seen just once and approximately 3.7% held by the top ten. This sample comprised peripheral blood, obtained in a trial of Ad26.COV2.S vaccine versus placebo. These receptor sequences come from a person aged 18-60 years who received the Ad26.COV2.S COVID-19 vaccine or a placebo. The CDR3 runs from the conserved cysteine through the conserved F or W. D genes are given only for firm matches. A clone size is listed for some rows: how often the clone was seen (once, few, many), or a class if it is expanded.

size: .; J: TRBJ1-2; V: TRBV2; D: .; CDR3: CASKGVQGRGYGYTF; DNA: TGTGCCAGCAAGGGCGTCCAGGGACGGGGCTATGGCTACACCTTC
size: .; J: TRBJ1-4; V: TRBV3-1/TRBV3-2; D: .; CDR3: CASSHGRGSEKLFF; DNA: TGTGCCAGCAGCCACGGGAGGGGTAGTGAAAAACTGTTTTTT
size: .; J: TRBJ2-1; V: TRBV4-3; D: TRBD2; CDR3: CASSQDPAGASDEQFF; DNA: TGCGCCAGCAGCCAAGACCCAGCGGGGGCCTCCGATGAGCAGTTCTTC
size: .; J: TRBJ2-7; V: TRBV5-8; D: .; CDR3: CASSSTYEQYF; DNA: TGTGCCAGCAGCTCCACCTACGAGCAGTACTTC
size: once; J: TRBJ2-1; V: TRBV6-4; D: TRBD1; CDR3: CASSKTGGAYNEQFF; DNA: TGTGCCAGCAGCAAGACAGGGGGCGCCTACAATGAGCAGTTCTTC
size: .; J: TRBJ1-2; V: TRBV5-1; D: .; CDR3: CASSKGEGEPGYTF; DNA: TGCGCCAGCAGCAAAGGGGAAGGCGAGCCTGGCTACACCTTC
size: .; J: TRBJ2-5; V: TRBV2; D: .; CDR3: CASRGVETQYF; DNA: TGTGCCAGCAGGGGGGTGGAGACCCAGTACTTC
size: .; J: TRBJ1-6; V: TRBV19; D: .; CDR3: CASSMQGSIRDNSPLHF; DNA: TGTGCCAGTTCCATGCAGGGATCAATTCGGGATAATTCACCCCTCCACTTT
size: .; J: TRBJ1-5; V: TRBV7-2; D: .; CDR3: CASSLNRVWNQPQHF; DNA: TGTGCCAGCAGCTTGAACAGGGTTTGGAATCAGCCCCAGCATTTT
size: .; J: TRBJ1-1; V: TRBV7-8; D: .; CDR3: CASSLWPRQEAGTEAFF; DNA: TGTGCCAGCAGCCTCTGGCCCCGACAGGAGGCGGGCACTGAAGCTTTCTTT
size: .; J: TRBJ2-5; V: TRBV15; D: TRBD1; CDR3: CATSRDRGRIETQYF; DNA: TGTGCCACCAGCAGAGACAGGGGGCGAATAGAGACCCAGTACTTC
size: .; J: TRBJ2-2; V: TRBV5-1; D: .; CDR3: CASSYRPGANTGELFF; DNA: TGCGCCAGCAGCTATCGACCAGGGGCGAACACCGGGGAGCTGTTTTTT
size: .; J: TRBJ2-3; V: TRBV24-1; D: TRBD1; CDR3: CATSDTGTGDADTQYF; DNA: TGTGCCACCAGTGATACCGGGACAGGGGACGCGGATACGCAGTATTTT
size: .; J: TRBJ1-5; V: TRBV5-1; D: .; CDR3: CASSLTPYSNQPQHF; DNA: TGCGCCAGCAGCTTGACACCCTATAGCAATCAGCCCCAGCATTTT
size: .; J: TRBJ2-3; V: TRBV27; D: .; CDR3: CASSSAMSTDTQYF; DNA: TGTGCCAGCAGTTCAGCTATGAGCACAGATACGCAGTATTTT
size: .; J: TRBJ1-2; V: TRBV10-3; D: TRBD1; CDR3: CAISGLYRGNGYTF; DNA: TGTGCCATCAGCGGACTCTACAGGGGGAATGGCTACACCTTC